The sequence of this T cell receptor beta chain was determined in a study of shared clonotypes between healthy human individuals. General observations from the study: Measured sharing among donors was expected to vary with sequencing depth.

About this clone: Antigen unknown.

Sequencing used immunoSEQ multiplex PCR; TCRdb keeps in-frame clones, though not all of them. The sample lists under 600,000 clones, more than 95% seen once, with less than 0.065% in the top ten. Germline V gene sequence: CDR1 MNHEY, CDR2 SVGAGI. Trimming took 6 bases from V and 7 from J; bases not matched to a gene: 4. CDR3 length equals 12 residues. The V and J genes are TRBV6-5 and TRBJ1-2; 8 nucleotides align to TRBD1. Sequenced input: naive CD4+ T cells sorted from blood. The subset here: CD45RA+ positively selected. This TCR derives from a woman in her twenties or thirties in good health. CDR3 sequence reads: CASSRTGIGYTF. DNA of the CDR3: TGTGCCAGCAGCCGGACAGGGATTGGCTACACCTTC.